A single sample gave rise to the 24 T cell receptor beta chains below, sequenced in a study of human T cells and chemical hapten exposure. Time point noted: patch test 2, 6 weeks after DPC sensitization. The treatment: therapeutic diphenylcyclopropenone sensitization with weekly scalp DPC. TCRdb re-called the RACE reads through MiXCR, storing one row per CDR3 protein. The profile shows approximately 100,000 distinct CDR3 sequences, less than 10% of them singletons. This sample comprised whole blood, obtained in connection with sensitization to the hapten diphenylcyclopropenone (DPC). The receptor set was obtained from a woman between 40 and 50 years old with alopecia areata. Some clones in this sample may be carry-over from other donors' samples.

The gene calls are TRBV6-1 and TRBJ1-1, with D possibly being TRBD1 (6 bases). CDR3 length equals 13 residues. V was cut by 3 bases and J by 5 bases, with 10 bases left in between. Germline V gives CDR1 MNHNS, CDR2 SASEGT. CDR3 nucleotide sequence: TGTGCCAGCAGTGACAGGGGTTGGACTGAAGCTTTCTTT. Protein sequence: CASSDRGWTEAFF.

Many counts were recorded for this clonotype. The chain recombines TRBV5-1 with TRBJ2-3; D not certain. V lost 0 bases and J lost 3, with 5 bases in between. Germline lookup yields CDR1 SGHRS and CDR2 YFSETQ. The CDR3 runs to 13 residues. The CDR3, as DNA: TGCGCCAGCAGCTTGGAAGCGACAGATACGCAGTATTTT. It encodes CASSLEATDTQYF.

The V call is TRBV29-1, the J call TRBJ1-5; no definite D call. The CDR3 is 14 residues long. Germline CDR1 and CDR2: SQVTM and ANQGSEA. Between the trimmed V and J ends, which lost 5 bases and 4 bases, there was a span of 15 bases. The CDR3 bases are TGCAGCGTTCGATTAGGAAATATTAATCAGCCCCAGCATTTT. It yields the protein CSVRLGNINQPQHF.

This clonotype was observed a few times. V usage is TRBV5-1 and J usage is TRBJ2-2, with D perhaps matching TRBD1 (6 bases). Trimming pared 4 bases from V and 4 bases from J, leaving 11 bases between. The CDR3 runs to 14 residues. Germline V gene data show CDR1 as SGHRS and CDR2 as YFSETQ. This CDR3 is CASSRDTSTGELFF. The CDR3 nucleotides read TGCGCCAGCAGCCGGGACACGTCCACCGGGGAGCTGTTTTTT. The full variable domain, completed using reference TRBV5-1 and TRBJ2-2, is KAGVTQTPRYLIKTRGQQVTLSCSPISGHRSVSWYQQTPGQGLQFLFEYFSETQRNKGNFPGRFSGRQFSNSRSEMNVSTLELGDSALYLCASSRDTSTGELFFGEGSRLTVL.

This clonotype was seen many times. The chain carries TRBV5-1 and TRBJ2-7; 10 bases fit TRBD1. CDR1 is SGHRS and CDR2 is YFSETQ in the germline V gene. The CDR3 runs to 13 residues. J was trimmed by 8 bases and V by 3 bases; bases with no gene match: 5. CDR3 loop: CASSSGTGDKQYF. In nucleotides, the CDR3 is TGCGCCAGCAGCTCTGGGACAGGGGACAAGCAGTACTTC.

This clonotype was counted many times. CDR3 sequence (DNA): TGCAGCGGACGGACAGGGCTATTTCGGTCCTACGAGCAGTACTTC. It is translated as CSGRTGLFRSYEQYF. J is TRBJ2-7 and V is TRBV29-1; TRBD1 aligns across 8 bases. CDR1 and CDR2 from the germline V gene are SQVTM and ANQGSEA. CDR3 size: 15 residues. With V trimmed by 7 bases and J by 1 base, 12 bases remained unmatched.

This clonotype was found a few times. The gene calls are TRBV6-2 or TRBV6-3 and TRBJ1-5; TRBD1 might be the D (5 bases). Trimming shortened V by 5 bases and J by 5 bases, and 16 bases separated the two germline ends. The CDR3 spans 15 residues. Germline CDR1 MNHEY, CDR2 SVGEGT. The CDR3 is CASSPSSGRDQPQHF. In nucleotides, the CDR3 is TGTGCCAGCAGTCCCTCCAGTGGCAGGGATCAGCCCCAGCATTTT.

The J gene is TRBJ1-4, the V gene TRBV4-3; a weak D match, TRBD1 (6 bases). CDR1 and CDR2 from the germline V gene are LGHNA and YSLEER. V was trimmed by 0 bases and J by 3 bases, leaving 11 bases between them. The length of the CDR3 is 16 residues. The CDR3 sequence is CASSQEGGQPNEKLFF. DNA for the CDR3: TGCGCCAGCAGCCAAGAGGGGGGCCAGCCTAATGAAAAACTGTTTTTT.

This clonotype was detected a few times. The rearrangement links TRBV12-3 or TRBV12-4 to TRBJ1-4, with a tentative D call TRBD1 (6 bases). V dropped 4 bases and J dropped 7 bases, with 10 bases sitting between them. The CDR3 is made up of 13 amino acids. CDR3 sequence (DNA): TGTGCCAGCAGTTCCACAGGGATTGAAAAACTGTTTTTT. It codes for CASSSTGIEKLFF.

This clonotype was counted ten times or more. The rearrangement uses TRBV7-3 and TRBJ1-6; D not resolved. The CDR3 contains 14 residues. Between the trimmed V and J ends, which lost 5 bases and 8 bases, there was a span of 13 bases. CDR1 SGHTA and CDR2 FQGTGA come from the germline V gene. The CDR3 loop is CASSQKSADSPLHF. The CDR3 region has the DNA TGTGCCAGCAGCCAAAAGTCTGCGGATTCACCCCTCCACTTT.

This clonotype was counted a few times. The chain carries TRBV10-3 and TRBJ2-7; D possibly uses TRBD1 or TRBD2 (5 bases each). Germline CDR1 reads ENHRY; CDR2 reads SYGVKD. This CDR3 region has 16 residues. V gave up 6 bases and J gave up 2 bases, with 20 bases separating them. The CDR3 DNA reads TGTGCCATCAGCGGTCAAGTCCTTGGGACCGCCTACGAGCAGTACTTC. Its protein product is CAISGQVLGTAYEQYF.

CDR3 residues: CASSLDLGSAEAFF. Here the CDR3 DNA reads TGTGCCAGCAGCTTAGATTTGGGGTCCGCTGAAGCTTTCTTT. The chain employs TRBV5-4 and TRBJ1-1; D gene uncertain. Trimming removed 2 bases at V and 6 bases at J, with 14 bases between. The CDR3 totals 14 residues. The germline V gene has CDR1 SGHNT and CDR2 YYREEE (reference sequence).

This clonotype has just a few counts. The chain uses TRBV29-1 and TRBJ2-3; 9 bases are a match to TRBD1. The CDR3 has 14 amino acids. With 4 bases clipped from V and 0 bases from J, the junction kept 2 bases outside the gene matches. Germline loops: CDR1 SQVTM, CDR2 ANQGSEA. CDR3 nucleotides: TGCAGCGTTGGACAGGGGGAGAGCACAGATACGCAGTATTTT. Amino acid sequence: CSVGQGESTDTQYF.

This clonotype was observed many times. This rearrangement joins TRBV11-2 to TRBJ1-1; possibly TRBD1 for D (6 bases). Trimming left V 7 bases short and J 3 bases short, with 12 bases between. Germline V gives CDR1 SGHAT, CDR2 FQNNGV. The CDR3 is 13 amino acids. As DNA, the CDR3 is TGTGCCAGCACCCGGGGGACATACACTGAAGCTTTCTTT. Protein: CASTRGTYTEAFF.

This clonotype was counted many times. The V gene is TRBV27, the J gene TRBJ2-3, with D possibly matching TRBD2 (7 bases). Trimming removed 4 bases at V and 6 bases at J, with 17 bases between. From germline, CDR1 is MNHEY and CDR2 SMNVEV (reference sequence). CDR3 size: 15 residues. The CDR3 spells CASSWGGPLGDTQYF. DNA for the CDR3: TGTGCCAGCAGTTGGGGGGGGCCCCTTGGGGATACGCAGTATTTT.

This clonotype was detected many times. This chain joins TRBV11-2 and TRBJ1-3; D is unclear. The germline gives CDR1 SGHAT, CDR2 FQNNGV. This CDR3 has 15 amino acids. Between the trimmed V and J ends, which lost 4 bases and 0 bases, there was a span of 10 bases. The CDR3 DNA sequence: TGTGCCAGCAGCTCCCCGACTGCCTCTGGAAACACCATATATTTT. It is translated as CASSSPTASGNTIYF.

This clonotype was recorded many times. The chain uses TRBV7-2 and TRBJ1-5; D gene uncertain. Germline V gene data show CDR1 as SGHTA and CDR2 as FQGNSA. The CDR3 spans 14 residues. V gave up 3 bases and J gave up 4 bases, with 10 bases separating them. The CDR3 loop reads CASSFDLSNQPQHF. The CDR3, as DNA: TGTGCCAGCAGCTTTGACCTTTCTAATCAGCCCCAGCATTTT.

This clonotype came up many times. The chain recombines TRBV20-1 with TRBJ1-2; D is possibly TRBD1 (5 bases). CDR3 length: 13 amino acids. CDR1 and CDR2 (germline): DFQATT, SNEGSKA (reference sequence). The V gene lost 0 bases and the J gene lost 1 base, with 6 bases spanning the gap. In nucleotides, the CDR3 is TGCAGTGCTAGAGATGGGGGTAACTATGGCTACACCTTC. This translates into CSARDGGNYGYTF.

This clonotype was observed a handful of times. The gene calls are TRBV2 and TRBJ1-2; possibly TRBD1 for D (5 bases). This CDR3 has 13 amino acids. Looked up from germline, CDR1 is SNHLY and CDR2 is FYNNEI. The V gene lost 2 bases and the J gene lost 5 bases, with 9 bases spanning the gap. DNA for the CDR3: TGTGCCAGCAGTGAAAGGGGTTATTATGGCTACACCTTC. Protein: CASSERGYYGYTF. The full variable domain, its missing parts supplied by reference TRBV2 and TRBJ1-2, is EPEVTQTPSHQVTQMGQEVILRCVPISNHLYFYWYRQILGQKVEFLVSFYNNEISEKSEIFDDQFSVERPDGSNFTLKIRSTKLEDSAMYFCASSERGYYGYTFGSGTRLTVV.

This CDR3 reads CSVEVTGGSTYEQYF. In nucleotides, the CDR3 is TGCAGCGTTGAAGTGACAGGGGGCAGCACGTACGAGCAGTACTTC. The chain is built from TRBV29-1 and TRBJ2-7, with 10 bases identical to TRBD1. Trimming at V came to 1 base and at J to 4 bases, leaving 7 bases not matched to a gene. The CDR3 spans 15 residues. Germline V gene lookup returns CDR1 SQVTM and CDR2 ANQGSEA.

J is TRBJ2-7 and V is TRBV29-1; a possible D gene is TRBD1 (6 bases). The germline V gene has CDR1 SQVTM and CDR2 ANQGSEA. V was cut by 2 bases and J by 0 bases, with 14 bases left in between. The CDR3 length is 15 residues. For the CDR3, the DNA is TGCAGCGTTGAATCCGACAGACAGGACTCCTACGAGCAGTACTTC. Its protein product is CSVESDRQDSYEQYF.

A word on this clonotype: A much larger clone differs from this one at a single base, so this may be a read error. V and J are TRBV21-1 and TRBJ2-1. TRBV21-1 is a pseudogene segment. CDR3 length: 14 residues. The CDR3 is CAGSGRTFRDEQFF. DNA of the CDR3: TGTGCCGGCAGCGGACGGACCTTTAGGGATGAGCAGTTCTTC.

The chain carries TRBV7-2 and TRBJ1-5; the match to TRBD1 covers 7 bases. This CDR3 comprises 15 residues. Looked up from germline, CDR1 is SGHTA and CDR2 is FQGNSA. With 5 bases clipped from V and 4 bases from J, the junction kept 8 bases outside the gene matches. The CDR3 region has the DNA TGTGCCAGCAGCCCCCAGGGGGGAGGGAATCAGCCCCAGCATTTT. Translation gives CASSPQGGGNQPQHF.

Comment on this clonotype: The conserved phenylalanine or tryptophan normally closing the CDR3 is absent here, so this likely arose from a read error. The chain carries TRBV12-3 or TRBV12-4 and TRBJ2-1; 9 bases line up with TRBD2. The CDR3 is 16 residues long. V was pared by 6 bases and J by 8 bases, with 14 bases of the junction left unmatched. CDR3 bases: TGTGCCAGCAGCTCTGCTTGGCGGGGGGGTTCGGATGAGCAGTTCCTC. Translated: CASSSAWRGGSDEQFL.